Below are 23 T cell receptor beta chains sequenced from a single sample in a study of cytomegalovirus exposure and HLA in healthy donors. PCR employed 60 Vbeta and 13 Jbeta primers. Some clones are missing from TCRdb's copy, which holds only in-frame ones; the method was immunoSEQ multiplex PCR. The sample has about 220,000 clones; about four fifths are singletons. The sequencing sample was made of PBMCs. All receptors come from a woman between 40 and 50 years old in good health and CMV-seropositive.

This chain links TRBV6-5 with TRBJ2-7; D is perhaps TRBD1 (6 bases). The CDR3 loop spans 15 amino acids. V lost 10 bases to trimming and J lost 0 bases, with 19 bases between them. In germline, CDR1 is MNHEY, CDR2 SVGAGI. CDR3 DNA: TGTGCCACCTATCCTACAGGGCGGCTCTCCTACGAGCAGTACTTC. Its protein is CATYPTGRLSYEQYF.

This clone was counted once. The rearrangement uses TRBV19 and TRBJ1-2, with a possible D match to TRBD1 (5 bases). V lost 3 bases and J 2 bases, leaving 10 bases between the germline ends. This CDR3 spans 14 amino acids. Germline assignment: CDR1 LNHDA and CDR2 SQIVND (reference sequence). The CDR3 sequence is CASSIAGSNYGYTF. The CDR3, as DNA: TGTGCCAGTAGTATCGCAGGGTCAAACTATGGCTACACCTTC.

The chain carries TRBV11-3 and TRBJ2-7; no definite D call. V lost 5 bases to trimming and J lost 0 bases, with 5 bases between them. The V gene's germline CDR1 is SGHNT and CDR2 YENEEA. The CDR3 length is 12 residues. The chain's CDR3 is CASSPNSYEQYF. CDR3 nucleotide sequence: TGTGCCAGCAGCCCCAACTCCTACGAGCAGTACTTC.

The CDR3 sequence: CASSLAGREQYF. In DNA form, the CDR3 reads TGTGCCAGCAGCTTAGCGGGGAGGGAGCAGTACTTC. This chain links TRBV7-9 with TRBJ2-7; tentatively, D is TRBD2 (6 bases). Trimming removed 0 bases at V and 7 bases at J, with 7 bases between. CDR1 is SEHNR, CDR2 FQNEAQ, per germline (reference sequence). The CDR3 sequence is 12 residues long.

This clone was found a few times. The chain is built from TRBV6-1 and TRBJ1-1; D unresolved. Germline values: CDR1 MNHNS, CDR2 SASEGT. CDR3 length: 12 amino acids. The V gene lost 8 bases and the J gene lost 0 bases, with 7 bases spanning the gap. The CDR3 coding sequence is TGTGCCAGCCGGGTGCTGAACACTGAAGCTTTCTTT. Translated, it gives CASRVLNTEAFF.

The chain is built from TRBV11-2 and TRBJ2-7, with TRBD1 as a possible D gene (5 bases). The CDR3 totals 14 residues. Germline-derived CDR1 and CDR2 are SGHAT and FQNNGV. Trimming removed 2 bases from V and 2 bases from J, with 10 bases in between. DNA of the CDR3: TGTGCCAGCAGCTTAAGGCAGGGTCCCTACGAGCAGTACTTC. Its translation is CASSLRQGPYEQYF.

This clone was counted once. The chain uses TRBV27 and TRBJ2-6; D unresolved. CDR1 MNHEY and CDR2 SMNVEV come from the germline V gene (reference sequence). With 3 bases removed from V and 0 bases from J, the gap between germline ends came to 3 bases. The CDR3 spans 14 residues. For the CDR3, the DNA is TGTGCCAGCAGTTTTAACTCTGGGGCCAACGTCCTGACTTTC. This gives the protein CASSFNSGANVLTF.

The chain employs TRBV10-3 and TRBJ1-1; 9 nucleotides align to TRBD1. Per germline, CDR1 ENHRY and CDR2 SYGVKD. This CDR3 has 14 residues. Trimming cost V 7 bases and J 3 bases; bases outside gene matches: 6. The CDR3 DNA reads TGTGCCATCAATCCGGGACAGGGAGACACTGAAGCTTTCTTT. It encodes CAINPGQGDTEAFF.

The chain couples TRBV4-2 to TRBJ2-1; 7 bases are a match to TRBD2. CDR1 is LGHNA and CDR2 is YNFKEQ in the germline V gene. After removal of 2 bases from V and 9 bases from J, the junction contained 7 bases not matched to a gene. CDR3 length: 14 amino acids. The CDR3 reads CASSQSTSVGEQFF. The DNA for the CDR3 is TGTGCCAGCAGCCAAAGTACTAGCGTGGGTGAGCAGTTCTTC.

The J gene is TRBJ1-2, the V gene TRBV28; the D is unclear. Per germline, CDR1 MDHEN and CDR2 SYDVKM. Trimming took off 5 bases at V and 4 bases at J, with 8 bases between the two ends. The CDR3 is 12 residues long. The CDR3 DNA sequence: TGTGCCAGCAGTGTGCGGGGCTATGGCTACACCTTC. Its protein product is CASSVRGYGYTF.

The chain combines TRBV13 with TRBJ2-5; 7 nucleotides match TRBD1. The trim removed 4 bases at V and 5 bases at J, leaving 7 bases unmatched. CDR1 PRHDT and CDR2 FYEKMQ come from the germline V gene (reference sequence). There are 14 residues in the CDR3. CDR3 bases: TGTGCCAGCAGCTACCTACAGGGGTTGGAGACCCAGTACTTC. This sequence encodes CASSYLQGLETQYF.

The chain uses TRBV10-3 and TRBJ1-4; maybe TRBD1 (5 bases). CDR1 and CDR2 from the germline V gene are ENHRY and SYGVKD. V was cut by 10 bases and J by 7 bases, with 16 bases left in between. The CDR3 extends over 13 amino acids. The CDR3 region has the DNA TGTGCCACCGGCGAGGGGAGGGGTGAAAAACTGTTTTTT. Its translation: CATGEGRGEKLFF.

The chain has TRBV2 and TRBJ1-5, with D unresolved. The germline gives CDR1 SNHLY, CDR2 FYNNEI. The CDR3 totals 14 residues. With 1 base removed from V and 4 bases from J, the gap between germline ends came to 8 bases. CDR3 DNA sequence: TGTGCCAGCAGTGAAGAGCTACGAAATCAGCCCCAGCATTTT. It translates to CASSEELRNQPQHF.

The chain links TRBV13 to TRBJ2-1; D may be TRBD2 (6 bases). V lost 0 bases and J 3 bases, leaving 18 bases between the germline ends. In germline, CDR1 is PRHDT, CDR2 FYEKMQ (reference sequence). This CDR3 is built from 18 residues. The CDR3 nucleotides are TGTGCCAGCAGCTTAGGCCTTTCTTTGGGACTGGACTACAATGAGCAGTTCTTC. Its translation is CASSLGLSLGLDYNEQFF. The complete variable domain, with remaining parts taken from reference TRBV13 and TRBJ2-1, reads AAGVIQSPRHLIKEKRETATLKCYPIPRHDTVYWYQQGPGQDPQFLISFYEKMQSDKGSIPDRFSAQQFSDYHSELNMSSLELGDSALYFCASSLGLSLGLDYNEQFFGPGTRLTVL.

The V call is TRBV7-9, the J call TRBJ1-1, with D unclear. Germline lookup yields CDR1 SEHNR and CDR2 FQNEAQ (reference sequence). V was trimmed by 1 base and J by 11 bases, leaving 8 bases between them. This CDR3 spans 11 amino acids. The CDR3 here is CASSLEAMAFF. The CDR3 DNA reads as TGTGCCAGCAGCTTAGAAGCGATGGCTTTCTTT.

J is TRBJ2-5 and V is TRBV6-5, with a possible D match to TRBD1 (5 bases). This CDR3 has 16 residues. Per germline, CDR1 MNHEY and CDR2 SVGAGI. V shed 2 bases and J shed 4 bases, with 17 bases lying between them. The CDR3 nucleotides read TGTGCCAGCAGTTACAAGTTTCCTCAGGGTGGAGAGACCCAGTACTTC. Protein sequence: CASSYKFPQGGETQYF.

This chain connects TRBV19 to TRBJ2-7; 11 bases match TRBD1. CDR3 length equals 12 residues. Germline CDR1 reads LNHDA; CDR2 reads SQIVND (reference sequence). Trimming cost V 7 bases and J 6 bases; bases outside gene matches: 2. This CDR3 reads CASKDRGREQYF. DNA for the CDR3: TGTGCCAGTAAGGACAGGGGGCGCGAGCAGTACTTC.

A few counts support this clone. The chain carries TRBV9 and TRBJ1-1, with TRBD1 as a possible D gene (6 bases). Trimming left V 4 bases short and J 5 bases short, with 15 bases between. Germline V gene sequence: CDR1 SGDLS, CDR2 YYNGEE. The CDR3 is 14 residues long. The CDR3 region has the DNA TGTGCCAGCAGCCGAGGGAGGGGGGCTACTGAAGCTTTCTTT. The encoded protein is CASSRGRGATEAFF.

This clone was recorded only once. The V gene is TRBV5-8, the J gene TRBJ1-3, with TRBD1 as a possible D gene (5 bases). The CDR3 is made up of 16 amino acids. With 3 bases removed from V and 0 bases from J, the gap between germline ends came to 13 bases. Germline V gene lookup returns CDR1 SGHTS and CDR2 YDEGEE. The chain's CDR3 is CASSWGGSLSGNTIYF. The CDR3 DNA sequence: TGTGCCAGCAGCTGGGGCGGGAGCCTCTCTGGAAACACCATATATTTT.

This chain joins TRBV4-3 and TRBJ2-1; 12 bases map to TRBD2. CDR3 length: 17 residues. Germline V CDR1 and CDR2: LGHNA, YSLEER. The J segment lost 9 bases and the V segment lost 0 bases, leaving 9 bases of the junction unmatched. This chain's CDR3 is CASSQDRGLAGLVEQFF. CDR3 nucleotides: TGCGCCAGCAGCCAAGATCGTGGACTAGCGGGATTGGTTGAGCAGTTCTTC.

This clone showed up just a few times. The chain joins TRBV7-9 to TRBJ2-7; 7 positions match TRBD1. The germline gives CDR1 SEHNR, CDR2 FQNEAQ (reference sequence). V was pared by 3 bases and J by 4 bases, with 3 bases of the junction left unmatched. This CDR3 is built from 13 residues. CDR3 sequence: CASSFGTAYEQYF. CDR3 DNA sequence: TGTGCCAGCAGCTTCGGGACAGCATACGAGCAGTACTTC.

The V gene is TRBV4-1, the J gene TRBJ1-4; 7 bases line up with TRBD1. Trimming took 5 bases from V and 6 from J; bases not matched to a gene: 6. This CDR3 comprises 14 residues. Germline-derived CDR1 and CDR2 are MGHRA and YSYEKL. The CDR3 here is CASSSGQEDEKLFF. In nucleotides, the CDR3 is TGCGCCAGCAGCTCTGGACAGGAGGATGAAAAACTGTTTTTT.

The genes are TRBV5-1 and TRBJ2-7; 7 bases map to TRBD2. The V and J ends lost 4 bases and 2 bases, in that order; junction bases with no gene match: 9. The CDR3 is 15 residues long. Germline lookup yields CDR1 SGHRS and CDR2 YFSETQ. The CDR3 sequence: CASSPTQGGAYEQYF. The CDR3 DNA reads TGCGCCAGCAGCCCTACCCAGGGAGGGGCCTACGAGCAGTACTTC.